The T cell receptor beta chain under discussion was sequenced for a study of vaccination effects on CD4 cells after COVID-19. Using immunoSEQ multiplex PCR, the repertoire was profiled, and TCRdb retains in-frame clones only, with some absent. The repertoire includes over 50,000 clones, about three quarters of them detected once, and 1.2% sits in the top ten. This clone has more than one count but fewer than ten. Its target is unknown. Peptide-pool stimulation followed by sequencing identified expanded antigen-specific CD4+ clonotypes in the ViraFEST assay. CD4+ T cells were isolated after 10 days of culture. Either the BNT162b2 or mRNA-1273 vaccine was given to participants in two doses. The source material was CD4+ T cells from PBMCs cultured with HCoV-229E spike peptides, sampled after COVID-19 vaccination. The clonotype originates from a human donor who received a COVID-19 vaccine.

CDR3 bases: TGTGCCAGCAGTGACTTCATCGGAGAGACCCAGTACTTC. The encoded protein is CASSDFIGETQYF. V and J are TRBV6-4 and TRBJ2-5; D is uncertain. V lost 1 base to trimming and J lost 4 bases, with 7 bases between them. The germline gives CDR1 MRHNA, CDR2 SNTAGT. The CDR3 is made up of 13 amino acids.